The clone carrying this T cell receptor beta chain came up many times. The antigen is unknown. Germline values: CDR1 MNHNS, CDR2 SASEGT. The V gene lost 6 bases and the J gene lost 2 bases, with 13 bases spanning the gap. The CDR3 has 14 residues. With iRepertoire HTBI primers and Arm-PCR of CDR3 regions, TCR beta libraries were built. In the original analysis: Throughout the samples, researchers identified 62 TRBV and 14 TRBJ segments. Each CDR3 protein is one row after TCRdb ran MiXCR on the multiplex PCR reads. The V and J calls here are based on TCRdb, not the publication. This table holds around 500,000 distinct CDR3 sequences, about 13% found once. Specified time point: newly diagnosed GD, antithyroid drugs for less than 3 months. Preparation of the TCR library used RNA extracted from PBMCs. The data originate from a study of regulatory T cells in long-lasting Graves disease. As for the study in general: The study enrolled newly diagnosed Graves' patients on antithyroid drugs under 3 months. The study's findings and limits: Graves' patients with persistent disease showed TCR diversity lower than patients newly diagnosed.

The sample was also reused in another study, on T cells in Graves' hyperthyroidism and ophthalmopathy.

Sequences were derived from peripheral blood mononuclear cells (PBMCs), sampled at new diagnosis, from a patient treated with antithyroid drugs. The genes are TRBV6-1 and TRBJ1-1; no clear D gene. This clonotype was sampled from a man aged 30 to 45 with Graves disease. CDR3 sequence reads: CASSQFGENTEAFF. In DNA form, the CDR3 reads TGTGCCAGCAGCCAGTTCGGGGAAAACACTGAAGCTTTCTTT.